Each of the 14 T cell receptor beta chains below was sequenced from the same sample in a study of T cell responses to AZD1222 COVID-19 vaccine. The data were produced by immunoSEQ multiplex PCR, yet TCRdb's version contains in-frame clones alone and is incomplete. Of fewer than 120,000 clones in the sample, around 81% were seen once. The sequencing here drew on peripheral blood, taken on day 0 of AZD1222 vaccination. The receptors derive from an adult in good health.

This chain connects TRBV6-5 to TRBJ1-1; D is unresolved. V lost 7 bases to trimming and J lost 1 base, with 16 bases between them. Germline V CDR1 and CDR2: MNHEY, SVGAGI. This CDR3 spans 15 amino acids. The CDR3 sequence is CASNAEARANTEAFF. The CDR3 DNA reads as TGTGCCAGCAACGCCGAGGCTAGGGCGAACACTGAAGCTTTCTTT.

The gene calls are TRBV3-1 (or the pseudogene TRBV3-2) and TRBJ2-6; no reliable D call. V shed 3 bases and J shed 0 bases, with 6 bases lying between them. CDR3 length: 15 amino acids. CDR1 is LGHDT, CDR2 YNNKEL, per germline (reference sequence). DNA for the CDR3: TGTGCCAGCAGCCATCCCCGCTCTGGGGCCAACGTCCTGACTTTC. Translating gives CASSHPRSGANVLTF.

This chain uses TRBV7-9 with TRBJ2-3; D tentatively fits TRBD1 or TRBD2 (5 bases each). CDR3 length: 15 residues. Germline values: CDR1 SEHNR, CDR2 FQNEAQ (reference sequence). The V and J ends lost 7 bases and 2 bases respectively, with 16 bases between them. In DNA form, the CDR3 reads TGTGCCAGCACAGTGGGGGATTCGTTCACAGATACGCAGTATTTT. Translating it yields CASTVGDSFTDTQYF. Based on the CDR3 plus reference TRBV7-9 and TRBJ2-3, the full variable domain is DTGVSQNPRHKITKRGQNVTFRCDPISEHNRLYWYRQTLGQGPEFLTYFQNEAQLEKSRLLSDRFSAERPKGSFSTLEIQRTEQGDSAMYLCASTVGDSFTDTQYFGPGTRLTVL.

This chain connects TRBV30 to TRBJ1-3; D is ambiguous. The CDR3 is made up of 12 amino acids. CDR1 GTSNPN and CDR2 SVGIG come from the germline V gene (reference sequence). V was shortened by 3 bases and J by 7 bases, with 10 bases between the two germline ends. The CDR3 loop is CAWRRGRNTIYF. CDR3 coding DNA: TGTGCCTGGAGGCGGGGTCGGAACACCATATATTTT.

J is TRBJ1-2 and V is TRBV9; 8 bases match TRBD1. The V segment lost 3 bases and the J segment 5 bases; nucleotides outside the gene matches: 6. The CDR3 runs to 14 residues. CDR1 is SGDLS and CDR2 is YYNGEE in the germline V gene. The CDR3 DNA reads TGTGCCAGCAGCGCCGGACAGGGACCGTATGGCTACACCTTC. This sequence encodes CASSAGQGPYGYTF.

The chain couples TRBV19 to TRBJ2-6; D remains ambiguous. The CDR3 spans 15 residues. The germline gives CDR1 LNHDA, CDR2 SQIVND (reference sequence). V lost 3 bases and J 1 base, leaving 7 bases between the germline ends. The CDR3 is CASSISKSGANVLTF. DNA of the CDR3: TGTGCCAGTAGTATCTCGAAGTCTGGGGCCAACGTCCTGACTTTC.

The chain employs TRBV18 and TRBJ1-2; the match to TRBD1 covers 7 bases. This CDR3 is built from 14 residues. Losses at the gene ends were 3 bases for V and 8 bases for J; bases not matched to a gene: 9. The germline gives CDR1 KGHSH, CDR2 LQKENI. CDR3 sequence: CASSPRRQGSGYTF. In DNA, the CDR3 is TGTGCCAGCTCACCCAGAAGACAGGGCTCGGGCTACACCTTC. Full variable domain (missing parts from reference TRBV18 and TRBJ1-2): NAGVMQNPRHLVRRRGQEARLRCSPMKGHSHVYWYRQLPEEGLKFMVYLQKENIIDESGMPKERFSAEFPKEGPSILRIQQVVRGDSAAYFCASSPRRQGSGYTFGSGTRLTVV.

The J gene is TRBJ2-7, the V gene TRBV6-5; D is possibly TRBD1 (5 bases). CDR3 length: 12 amino acids. V shed 6 bases and J shed 6 bases, with 12 bases lying between them. Germline values: CDR1 MNHEY, CDR2 SVGAGI. CDR3 amino acids: CASSQGRSEQYF. Here the CDR3 DNA reads TGTGCCAGCAGCCAGGGTCGCTCCGAGCAGTACTTC.

The genes are TRBV12-3 or TRBV12-4 and TRBJ2-1; TRBD1 matches 7 bases. The CDR3 covers 12 residues. V was clipped by 6 bases and J by 9 bases; unmatched bases: 5. The CDR3 DNA is TGTGCCAGCAGGACGACAGGGACTGAGCAGTTCTTC. Translated, it gives CASRTTGTEQFF.

This clone has only a few counts. The chain recombines TRBV18 with TRBJ1-5, with no clear D. The germline gives CDR1 KGHSH, CDR2 LQKENI. Between the trimmed V and J ends, which lost 2 bases and 7 bases, there was a span of 9 bases. The CDR3 runs 13 residues. The CDR3 DNA reads TGTGCCAGCTCACCAGGGGTGGCACAGCCCCAGCATTTT. Protein: CASSPGVAQPQHF.

The chain has TRBV7-6 and TRBJ2-1; D is perhaps TRBD2 (6 bases). V gave up 8 bases and J gave up 0 bases, with 14 bases separating them. Per germline, CDR1 SGHVS and CDR2 FNYEAQ. CDR3 length: 15 amino acids. The CDR3 nucleotides read TGTGCCAGCGGGAGCCGGCGGGGCTCCTACAATGAGCAGTTCTTC. Amino acids: CASGSRRGSYNEQFF.

The chain couples TRBV7-2 to TRBJ1-2, with 7 positions matching TRBD1. The length of the CDR3 is 17 residues. Germline V lookup: CDR1 SGHTA, CDR2 FQGNSA. The V segment lost 5 bases and the J segment 5 bases; nucleotides outside the gene matches: 17. The CDR3 sequence: CASSTIIRQGSVYGYTF. CDR3 DNA: TGTGCCAGCAGCACAATTATTCGACAGGGATCGGTGTATGGCTACACCTTC.

This chain links TRBV24-1 with TRBJ1-5; 10 bases agree with TRBD1. The junction had 2 bases not matched to a gene; V was cut back by 7 bases and J by 6 bases. This CDR3 is built from 13 residues. Germline V gives CDR1 KGHDR, CDR2 SFDVKD. CDR3 nucleotide sequence: TGTGCCACCAGCGGACAGGGGGTTCAGCCCCAGCATTTT. Residues: CATSGQGVQPQHF.

This clone was recorded once. The J gene is TRBJ1-2, the V gene TRBV6-6; the match to TRBD1 covers 9 bases. Trimming at V came to 5 bases and at J to 13 bases, leaving 8 bases not matched to a gene. The length of the CDR3 is 12 residues. The germline V gene has CDR1 MNHNY and CDR2 SVGAGI (reference sequence). The CDR3 sequence is CASSPRTGEFTF. In nucleotides, the CDR3 is TGTGCCAGCAGTCCCCGGACAGGGGAGTTCACCTTC.